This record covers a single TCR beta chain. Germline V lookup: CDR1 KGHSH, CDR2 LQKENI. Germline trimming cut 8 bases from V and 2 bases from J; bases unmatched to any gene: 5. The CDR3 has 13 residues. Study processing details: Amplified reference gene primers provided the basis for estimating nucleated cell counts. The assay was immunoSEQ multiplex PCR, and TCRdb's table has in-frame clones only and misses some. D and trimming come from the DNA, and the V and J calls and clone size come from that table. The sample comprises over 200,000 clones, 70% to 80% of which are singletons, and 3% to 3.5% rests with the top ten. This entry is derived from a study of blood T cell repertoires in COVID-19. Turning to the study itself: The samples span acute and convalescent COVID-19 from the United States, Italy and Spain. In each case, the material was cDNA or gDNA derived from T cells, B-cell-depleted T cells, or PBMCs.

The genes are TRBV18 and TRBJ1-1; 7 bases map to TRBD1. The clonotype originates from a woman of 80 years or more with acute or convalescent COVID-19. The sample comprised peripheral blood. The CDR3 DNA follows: TGTGCCAGCATGAGGACAGGTAACACTGAAGCTTTCTTT. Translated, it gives CASMRTGNTEAFF.